Following are 8 T cell receptor beta chains from one sample sequenced in a study of human thymus T cells. Sequencing used immunoSEQ multiplex PCR; TCRdb keeps in-frame clones, though not all of them. The sample carries tens of thousands of clones, approximately 93% recorded once. The sequenced material came from blood. These receptor sequences come from a boy under two years old with a congenital heart defect but otherwise immunologically healthy.

This clone appeared once. The genes are TRBV11-2 and TRBJ2-4, with a tentative D call TRBD2 (6 bases). V lost 5 bases and J 0 bases, leaving 14 bases between the germline ends. CDR1 and CDR2 from the germline V gene are SGHAT and FQNNGV. The CDR3 extends over 16 amino acids. The CDR3 nucleotides are TGTGCCAGCAGCCCCCACGGGACTCTAGCCAAAAACATTCAGTACTTC. It codes for CASSPHGTLAKNIQYF.

The J gene is TRBJ1-1, the V gene TRBV7-2, with D unresolved. V lost 0 bases and J lost 6, with 11 bases in between. The V gene's germline CDR1 is SGHTA and CDR2 FQGNSA. This CDR3 is built from 14 residues. The CDR3 here is CASSLARESSEAFF. CDR3 sequence (DNA): TGTGCCAGCAGCTTAGCGCGCGAGTCTTCTGAAGCTTTCTTT. The full variable domain, rest sourced from reference TRBV7-2 and TRBJ1-1, is GAGVSQSPSNKVTEKGKDVELRCDPISGHTALYWYRQSLGQGLEFLIYFQGNSAPDKSGLPSDRFSAERTGGSVSTLTIQRTQQEDSAVYLCASSLARESSEAFFGQGTRLTVV.

The chain combines TRBV10-1 with TRBJ2-7, with 7 bases lining up with TRBD2. With V trimmed by 0 bases and J by 1 base, 0 bases remained unmatched. The CDR3 loop spans 14 amino acids. In germline, CDR1 is WNHNN, CDR2 SYGVQD (reference sequence). The chain's CDR3 is CASSESRGSYEQYF. The CDR3, as DNA: TGCGCCAGCAGTGAGTCGCGGGGGTCCTACGAGCAGTACTTC.

The J gene is TRBJ1-2, the V gene TRBV5-6; the D is unclear. Germline V gene data show CDR1 as SGHDT and CDR2 as YYEEEE. CDR3 size: 13 residues. V lost 0 bases and J lost 2, with 5 bases in between. In nucleotides, the CDR3 is TGTGCCAGCAGCTTGGGTTCCAACTATGGCTACACCTTC. It codes for CASSLGSNYGYTF.

V usage is TRBV30 and J usage is TRBJ1-2, with D hard to call. The CDR3 totals 14 residues. Germline CDR1 is GTSNPN and CDR2 is SVGIG (reference sequence). The ends were cut back, 2 bases at V and 1 base at J, with 11 bases in the middle. In DNA form, the CDR3 reads TGTGCCTGGAGTTTTGCAGCCGATAACTATGGCTACACCTTC. This encodes CAWSFAADNYGYTF.

The genes are TRBV9 and TRBJ1-2; D is undetermined. Germline assignment: CDR1 SGDLS and CDR2 YYNGEE. The CDR3 length is 13 residues. V was trimmed by 0 bases and J by 7 bases, leaving 10 bases between them. CDR3 bases: TGTGCCAGCAGCGTAGAGTCTGGGGTTGGCTACACCTTC. Encoded protein: CASSVESGVGYTF. The full variable domain, with the rest looked up from reference TRBV9 and TRBJ1-2, is DSGVTQTPKHLITATGQRVTLRCSPRSGDLSVYWYQQSLDQGLQFLIQYYNGEERAKGNILERFSAQQFPDLHSELNLSSLELGDSALYFCASSVESGVGYTFGSGTRLTVV.

The chain couples TRBV10-3 to TRBJ2-3, with TRBD2 matching 7 bases. CDR3 length equals 15 residues. The germline V gene has CDR1 ENHRY and CDR2 SYGVKD. V lost 6 bases to trimming and J lost 7 bases; unmatched junction nucleotides: 13. The CDR3 DNA is TGTGCCATCAGCGCCGGGGGGATCCTTTCGAATACGCAGTATTTT. Protein sequence: CAISAGGILSNTQYF.

The chain has TRBV19 and TRBJ1-1; D unclear. V dropped 3 bases and J dropped 3 bases, with 11 bases sitting between them. The CDR3 runs to 14 residues. Germline CDR1 reads LNHDA; CDR2 reads SQIVND (reference sequence). Written as DNA, the CDR3 is TGTGCCAGTAGTATCCAGACTAAGGACACTGAAGCTTTCTTT. Translating it yields CASSIQTKDTEAFF.